This paragraph covers one TCR beta chain sequence. Its matching antigen is unknown. This specimen comes from a study of T cell responses to AZD1222 COVID-19 vaccine. The CDR3 is made up of 12 amino acids. CDR1 SEHNR and CDR2 FQNEAQ come from the germline V gene (reference sequence). V was pared by 1 base and J by 7 bases, with 2 bases between. Method: immunoSEQ multiplex PCR; TCRdb's copy keeps in-frame clones and lacks some. The table lists roughly 140,000 clones, about 90% of them singletons. Study results and caveats: A rise in Spike-specific TCR breadth and depth followed two AZD1222 doses. Clonal diversity was possibly underestimated, and the donors were mostly white British, with more females.

Researchers grouped second doses given at about 4 or about 12 weeks into one pool. The clonotype originates from an adult who received the AZD1222 COVID-19 vaccine. This sample comprised peripheral blood, obtained 28 days after the second AZD1222 dose. The genes are TRBV7-9 and TRBJ1-6; no clear D gene. As DNA, the CDR3 is TGTGCCAGCAGCTTAGGGAATTCACCCCTCCACTTT. It encodes CASSLGNSPLHF.